A single sample is the source of the 28 T cell receptor beta chains below, sequenced in a study of T cell repertoires in cytomegalovirus infection. Their cognate antigens are unknown. Via MiXCR, TCRdb re-called the reads, giving one row per CDR3 protein. The sample lists about 700,000 distinct CDR3 sequences, around 35% occurring once. The sample here was cultured PBMCs, taken from culture after CMV antigen stimulation. The receptors originated from a human donor in good health (CMV status not recorded). Some clones in this sample may be carry-over from other donors' samples.

The CDR3 is CASSLGWGTQETQYF. CDR3 DNA sequence: TGTGCCAGCAGCTTGGGGTGGGGTACCCAAGAGACCCAGTACTTC. The chain combines TRBV5-5 with TRBJ2-5; no clear D. Trimming pared 0 bases from V and 1 base from J, leaving 10 bases between. Germline V gives CDR1 SGHKS, CDR2 YYEKEE (reference sequence). The CDR3 covers 15 residues.

V and J are TRBV7-6 and TRBJ2-1; 9 nucleotides agree with TRBD2. The CDR3 is made up of 16 amino acids. Germline-derived CDR1 and CDR2 are SGHVS and FNYEAQ. Unmatched junction bases numbered 6, after V lost 5 bases and J lost 1 base. CDR3 in amino acids: CASSRLAAQSYNEQFF. DNA of the CDR3: TGTGCCAGCAGCCGACTAGCGGCCCAATCCTACAATGAGCAGTTCTTC.

This clonotype was seen more than once but under ten times. The gene calls are TRBV2 and TRBJ1-1; the match to TRBD1 covers 8 bases. CDR3 size: 14 residues. The V gene end was trimmed by 4 bases and the J gene end by 1 base; junction bases not matched to a gene: 2. Germline CDR1 and CDR2: SNHLY and FYNNEI. The CDR3 here is CASSVTGANTEAFF. DNA for the CDR3: TGTGCCAGCAGTGTGACAGGGGCGAACACTGAAGCTTTCTTT.

V and J are TRBV28 and TRBJ2-7, with 8 bases fitting TRBD1. The V segment lost 6 bases and the J segment 2 bases; nucleotides outside the gene matches: 9. Looked up from germline, CDR1 is MDHEN and CDR2 is SYDVKM. There are 15 residues in the CDR3. The CDR3 sequence is CASRTTTGATYEQYF. The CDR3 nucleotides read TGTGCCAGCAGGACGACGACAGGGGCTACCTACGAGCAGTACTTC.

This chain joins TRBV2 and TRBJ2-1; D is possibly TRBD1 or TRBD2 (6 bases each). The CDR3 spans 13 residues. The V end was cut by 9 bases, the J end by 3 bases, with 12 bases between. Germline V gives CDR1 SNHLY, CDR2 FYNNEI. The CDR3 loop is CARGGRYYNEQFF. CDR3 in DNA: TGTGCCAGGGGGGGCAGGTACTACAATGAGCAGTTCTTC.

The sample holds a few counts of this clonotype. The chain combines TRBV15 with TRBJ2-1; a possible D gene is TRBD2 (6 bases). This CDR3 region has 13 residues. CDR1 and CDR2 (germline): LNHNV, YYDKDF (reference sequence). Trimming cost V 3 bases and J 8 bases, with 11 bases left between them. The DNA of the CDR3 is TGTGCCACCAGCAGGCGGGGACGGTATGAGCAGTTCTTC. Its translation: CATSRRGRYEQFF.

The table lists this clonotype with a few counts. The chain links TRBV7-2 to TRBJ1-5; 9 bases fit TRBD1. V shed 2 bases and J 1 base; nucleotides not matched to a gene: 9. The CDR3 is 18 amino acids. Germline V gene data show CDR1 as SGHTA and CDR2 as FQGNSA. The CDR3 here is CASSLTGGADPSNQPQHF. Written as DNA, the CDR3 is TGTGCCAGCAGCTTAACAGGGGGCGCTGATCCAAGCAATCAGCCCCAGCATTTT.

The sample holds a few counts of this clonotype. The V call is TRBV7-9, the J call TRBJ2-5; 9 bases map to TRBD1. Germline V CDR1 and CDR2: SEHNR, FQNEAQ (reference sequence). J gave up 2 bases and V 1 base, and 8 bases lay outside the gene matches. The CDR3 is 17 residues long. CDR3 loop: CASSLGTGARGQETQYF. The CDR3 bases are TGTGCCAGCAGCTTAGGGACAGGGGCCCGCGGGCAAGAGACCCAGTACTTC.

J is TRBJ2-2 and V is TRBV7-2; 10 bases line up with TRBD1. From germline, CDR1 is SGHTA and CDR2 FQGNSA. The CDR3 runs 16 residues. V lost 5 bases, J lost 2 bases, and 5 bases stayed unmatched. CDR3 bases: TGTGCCAGCAGCCGACAGGGGGCAGTAAACACCGGGGAGCTGTTTTTT. As protein: CASSRQGAVNTGELFF.

This clonotype was seen only a few times. The chain recombines TRBV7-2 with TRBJ2-5; D perhaps matches TRBD1 (5 bases). The ends were cut back, 1 base at V and 2 bases at J, with 14 bases in the middle. Germline-derived CDR1 and CDR2 are SGHTA and FQGNSA. This CDR3 spans 16 amino acids. CDR3 region: CASSLESIGVQETQYF. CDR3 in DNA: TGTGCCAGCAGCTTAGAATCGATAGGGGTTCAAGAGACCCAGTACTTC. The variable domain in full, with the rest retrieved from reference TRBV7-2 and TRBJ2-5, is GAGVSQSPSNKVTEKGKDVELRCDPISGHTALYWYRQSLGQGLEFLIYFQGNSAPDKSGLPSDRFSAERTGGSVSTLTIQRTQQEDSAVYLCASSLESIGVQETQYFGPGTRLLVL.

This clonotype was observed many times. The junction departs from germline at one end; a sequencing error may be responsible. V is TRBV7-2 and J is TRBJ1-6, with D unresolved. The germline gives CDR1 SGHTA, CDR2 FQGNSA. The CDR3 is 15 amino acids. CDR3 loop: CASTLSGIGNSPLHF. The CDR3 DNA reads TGTGCCAGCACCTTATCGGGTATAGGCAACTCACCCCTCCACTTT.

Notes on this clonotype: The junction departs from germline at one end; a sequencing error may be responsible. V gene TRBV5-3 combines with J gene TRBJ1-6; D may be TRBD1 (5 bases). TRBV5-3 is placed among ORFs of uncertain function. This CDR3 region has 15 residues. This CDR3 reads CASSLTGRGDSPLHF. CDR3 nucleotide sequence: TGTGCCAGCAGCTTGACGGGGCGCGGGGATTCACCCCTCCACTTT.

V usage is TRBV6-6 and J usage is TRBJ1-2; D remains unclear. In germline, CDR1 is MNHNY, CDR2 SVGAGI (reference sequence). V lost 8 bases and J lost 8, with 18 bases in between. This CDR3 comprises 13 residues. The CDR3 coding sequence is TGTGCCAGCTCCCACAGCGTAGCCGCGGGCTACACCTTC. Translated: CASSHSVAAGYTF.

In this sample, this clonotype turned up a few times. The rearrangement uses TRBV10-3 and TRBJ1-5; D is undetermined. Germline-derived CDR1 and CDR2 are ENHRY and SYGVKD. The CDR3 covers 12 residues. Trimming left V 3 bases short and J 2 bases short, with 2 bases between. The CDR3 spells CAISDGNQPQHF. The DNA for the CDR3 is TGTGCCATCAGTGATGGCAATCAGCCCCAGCATTTT.

This clonotype turned up a few times. The V call is TRBV20-1, the J call TRBJ2-5, with D maybe TRBD1 (8 bases). The germline V gene encodes CDR1 DFQATT and CDR2 SNEGSKA (reference sequence). Trimming removed 6 bases at V and 2 bases at J, with 19 bases between. This CDR3 contains 15 residues. DNA of the CDR3: TGCAGTGCCGGACAGGGTAGCGGGTTTCAAGAGACCCAGTACTTC. It codes for CSAGQGSGFQETQYF.

The J gene is TRBJ1-4, the V gene TRBV12-3 or TRBV12-4; D not certain. The CDR3 has 13 amino acids. Trimming took 2 bases from V and 4 from J, leaving 5 bases between them. The CDR3 protein is CASSLSFNEKLFF. The DNA for the CDR3 is TGTGCCAGCAGTTTATCGTTTAATGAAAAACTGTTTTTT.

This clonotype showed up many times. In DNA form, the CDR3 reads TGTGCCAGCAGCATAGGGACAGGCTATGGCTACACCTTC. Its translation: CASSIGTGYGYTF. The chain has TRBV7-2 and TRBJ1-2; 8 bases match TRBD1. CDR1 and CDR2 from the germline V gene are SGHTA and FQGNSA. The length of the CDR3 is 13 residues. Germline trimming cut 5 bases from V and 4 bases from J; bases unmatched to any gene: 3. Based on the CDR3 plus reference TRBV7-2 and TRBJ1-2, the full variable domain is GAGVSQSPSNKVTEKGKDVELRCDPISGHTALYWYRQSLGQGLEFLIYFQGNSAPDKSGLPSDRFSAERTGGSVSTLTIQRTQQEDSAVYLCASSIGTGYGYTFGSGTRLTVV.

This clonotype was counted only a few times. The chain employs TRBV12-3 or TRBV12-4 and TRBJ2-1; 9 bases are shared with TRBD2. The J segment lost 8 bases and the V segment lost 5 bases, leaving 10 bases of the junction unmatched. The CDR3 sequence is 15 residues long. The CDR3 region is CASSMWASGNDEQFF. In nucleotides, the CDR3 is TGTGCCAGCAGTATGTGGGCTAGCGGGAACGATGAGCAGTTCTTC.

The chain combines TRBV27 with TRBJ1-1, with D tentatively TRBD1 (6 bases). Per the germline V gene, CDR1 is MNHEY and CDR2 is SMNVEV (reference sequence). The CDR3 contains 14 residues. The V and J ends lost 6 bases and 10 bases respectively, with 21 bases between them. The CDR3 bases are TGTGCCAGCAGAGAAAGGGGGGGGCGGTTCGGAGCTTTCTTT. Its protein product is CASRERGGRFGAFF.

The chain couples TRBV6-2 or TRBV6-3 to TRBJ1-1; possible D gene TRBD1, 6 bases. The CDR3 consists of 15 residues. Germline-derived CDR1 and CDR2 are MNHEY and SVGEGT. V was pared by 6 bases and J by 6 bases, with 20 bases between. The DNA of the CDR3 is TGTGCCAGCAGCCGTGGGGGCCCGTCGGAGGCTGAAGCTTTCTTT. Protein: CASSRGGPSEAEAFF.

In this sample, this clonotype turned up a few times. The rearrangement uses TRBV28 and TRBJ2-7; possible D gene TRBD1, 5 bases. The germline V gene has CDR1 MDHEN and CDR2 SYDVKM. The CDR3 has 14 residues. The V end was cut by 9 bases, the J end by 3 bases, with 18 bases between. The CDR3 region has the DNA TGTGCCAGTTGCGACAGTCAGGGAATCTACGAGCAGTACTTC. The encoded protein is CASCDSQGIYEQYF.

There are a few counts of this clonotype. This chain connects TRBV27 to TRBJ1-4; possibly TRBD1 for D (5 bases). V was pared by 0 bases and J by 4 bases, with 18 bases between. Germline V gene data show CDR1 as MNHEY and CDR2 as SMNVEV (reference sequence). The CDR3 is 18 amino acids. The CDR3, as DNA: TGTGCCAGCAGTTTATCGAGCGTCGTCGCAGGGTTTAATGAAAAACTGTTTTTT. This gives the protein CASSLSSVVAGFNEKLFF.

The gene calls are TRBV20-1 and TRBJ1-6, with TRBD1 as a possible D gene (5 bases). The V end lost 2 bases, the J end lost 7 bases, and 18 bases lay between the germline ends. Germline V gives CDR1 DFQATT, CDR2 SNEGSKA (reference sequence). The CDR3 extends over 16 amino acids. CDR3 in amino acids: CSARTGGRSQNSPLHF. The CDR3 DNA sequence: TGCAGTGCTAGAACCGGGGGACGAAGTCAAAATTCACCCCTCCACTTT.

As concerns this clonotype: The germline gene is not matched at one end of the junction; a read error may be the cause. The V and J genes are TRBV28 and TRBJ1-2; possibly TRBD1 for D (6 bases). The CDR3 sequence is 14 residues long. Looked up from germline, CDR1 is MDHEN and CDR2 is SYDVKM. CDR3 nucleotide sequence: TGTGCCAGCAGACCGACAGGTCCTAACTTTGGCTACACCTTC. Encoded protein: CASRPTGPNFGYTF.

V and J are TRBV6-2 or TRBV6-3 and TRBJ2-5; TRBD2 is a possible D gene (5 bases). The V gene's germline CDR1 is MNHEY and CDR2 SVGEGT. The CDR3 is 14 amino acids. Trimming removed 6 bases from V and 1 base from J, with 12 bases in between. In DNA, the CDR3 is TGTGCCAGCAGCAACAGACTAATCCAAGAGACCCAGTACTTC. Translated: CASSNRLIQETQYF.

This CDR3 reads CASSPGLAPGGELFF. The CDR3 coding sequence is TGTGCCAGCAGCCCTGGACTAGCGCCCGGTGGGGAGCTGTTTTTT. The gene calls are TRBV5-6 and TRBJ2-2; 9 nucleotides line up with TRBD2. The CDR3 has 15 amino acids. Germline CDR1 SGHDT, CDR2 YYEEEE. The V gene end was trimmed by 4 bases and the J gene end by 8 bases; junction bases not matched to a gene: 9.

The chain uses TRBV6-5 and TRBJ2-3, with D perhaps TRBD1 (5 bases). The CDR3 totals 14 residues. Deletions cut 2 bases from V and 4 bases from J, with 10 bases between. CDR1 and CDR2 from the germline V gene are MNHEY and SVGAGI. Here the CDR3 DNA reads TGTGCCAGCAGTTACCTCCAGGGTCCAGATACGCAGTATTTT. Its translation is CASSYLQGPDTQYF.

This clonotype was seen more than once but under ten times. V and J are TRBV28 and TRBJ1-6; D is perhaps TRBD1 (5 bases). Trimming removed 4 bases from V and 8 bases from J, with 12 bases in between. The CDR3 totals 14 residues. Germline assignment: CDR1 MDHEN and CDR2 SYDVKM. CDR3 sequence (DNA): TGTGCCAGCAGTTCGTGGGGGGAGGATTCACCCCTCCACTTT. The encoded protein is CASSSWGEDSPLHF.